This T cell receptor beta chain appears in the sequencing data of a study of blood T cell repertoires in COVID-19 (dated by TCRdb to the early 2020s). For the study in its entirety: The collaborator samples originated in the United States, Italy and Spain and spanned the acute and convalescent phases of COVID-19. The prospective study material was composed of cDNA or gDNA derived from T cells, B-cell-depleted T cells, or PBMCs. HLA class I and class II types, where available, came from metadata supplied by the sample provider rather than from assay-based typing. Deeply sampled blood TCRbeta repertoires from subjects exposed to, actively infected with, or recovered from COVID-19 were included in the dataset. The repertoires were made available in a free public database intended to serve as a resource for research on the immune response to SARS-CoV-2. Nearly every sample came with metadata listing a de-identified subject ID, COVID-19 status, age in years and sex. Samples were obtained from the ongoing ImmuneRACE study (first 160 participants) and from 950 to 1,500 subjects provided by 6 global collaborators. Paper-wide results and their limitations: Clinical and demographic metadata were provided uncurated, with the amount varying by source and participant.

About this clone: Its binding antigen is unknown. No base-level quality is on record; no much larger clone is a single base apart.

CDR1 is given as LNHDA and CDR2 as SQIVND, both from the germline V gene (reference sequence). Its CDR3 holds 13 amino acids, cysteine through phenylalanine. The read is trimmed to its CDR3 DNA, 39 bases read in frame from base 1. The germline ends are 11 bases apart after V is trimmed by 2 bases and J by 7 bases. The immunoSEQ Assay, a bias-controlled multiplex PCR, was used to amplify TCRbeta CDR3 regions from genomic DNA. On the study's bioinformatics: Within the assay, amplification of reference gene primers was used to estimate how many nucleated cells each sample contained. To quantify the absolute abundance of each unique TCRbeta CDR3 rearrangement, sequence reads were collapsed and filtered. For each sample, productive Simpson clonality was calculated as the square root of Simpson's diversity index over productive rearrangements. This immuneACCESS table, as held by TCRdb, lists in-frame sequences with V and J called but not all clones. Of the missing ones, under half trace to an unresolved V gene in checked studies; the others have no known cause. Clone size and V and J calls were adopted from that table, with D and trimming inferred from the DNA. For this sample the table gives roughly 250,000 clones, of which about nine tenths were detected only once. Jointly, the top ten make up roughly 1.2% of the sample.

Participants in the prospective study were aged about 18 to 89 years, lived in over 20 United States geographic areas, and enrolled through a virtual design. Cohort assignment in the prospective study relied on participant-reported clinical history from a screening survey and a study questionnaire. In the prospective study, mobile phlebotomists collected whole blood, serum and a nasopharyngeal or oropharyngeal swab from each participant. Over a roughly two-month period, participants in the prospective study had the option of providing additional blood draws and questionnaires. Prospective study blood samples were shipped either frozen or at room temperature before DNA extraction.

Recombination connected TRBV19 to TRBJ1-1, with the D gene uncertain. This clonotype was obtained from a woman in her forties with acute COVID-19. Sequenced: PBMCs or T cells enriched from blood (not recorded which). The CDR3 reads CASSIRVEDEAFF. The nucleotides read TGTGCCAGTAGTATAAGGGTGGAGGATGAAGCTTTCTTT. When the CDR3 is completed using the reference TRBV19 and TRBJ1-1 genes on either side, the full variable domain is DGGITQSPKYLFRKEGQNVTLSCEQNLNHDAMYWYRQDPGQGLRLIYYSQIVNDFQKGDIAEGYSVSREKKESFPLTVTSAQKNPTAFYLCASSIRVEDEAFFGQGTRLTVV.